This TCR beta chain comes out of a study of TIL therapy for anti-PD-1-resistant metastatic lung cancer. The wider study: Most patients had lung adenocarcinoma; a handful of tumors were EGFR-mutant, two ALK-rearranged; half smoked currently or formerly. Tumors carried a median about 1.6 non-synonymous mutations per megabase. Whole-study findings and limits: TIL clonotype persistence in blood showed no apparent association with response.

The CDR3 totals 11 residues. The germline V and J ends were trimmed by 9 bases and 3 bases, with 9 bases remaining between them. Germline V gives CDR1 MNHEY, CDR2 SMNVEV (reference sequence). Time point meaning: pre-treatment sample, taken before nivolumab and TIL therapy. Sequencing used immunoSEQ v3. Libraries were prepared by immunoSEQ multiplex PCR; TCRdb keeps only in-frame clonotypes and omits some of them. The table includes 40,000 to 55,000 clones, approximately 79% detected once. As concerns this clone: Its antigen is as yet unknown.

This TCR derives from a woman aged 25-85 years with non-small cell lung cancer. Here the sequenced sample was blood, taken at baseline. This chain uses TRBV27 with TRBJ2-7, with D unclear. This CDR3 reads CASGRSYEQYF. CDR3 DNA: TGTGCCAGTGGACGTAGCTACGAGCAGTACTTC.